This entry describes one T cell receptor (beta chain). Germline CDR1 MDHEN, CDR2 SYDVKM. The CDR3 loop spans 16 amino acids. Trimming removed 6 bases from V and 4 bases from J; junction bases left unmatched: 12. This record comes from a study of blood T cell repertoires in COVID-19. Across the study: Samples representing acute and convalescent COVID-19 were sourced from the United States, Italy and Spain. Sources were T cells, B-cell-depleted T cells, or PBMCs; the material itself was cDNA or gDNA.

The authors' processing: How many nucleated cells were present was estimated from reference gene primer amplification. Measured with immunoSEQ multiplex PCR; TCRdb has only the in-frame clones, and not every one. V and J calls and clone size come straight from that table; D and trimming were deduced from the DNA. The profile shows around 260,000 clones, about nine tenths of them singletons. Sequencing was performed on peripheral blood. The source is a woman under 40 with active or convalescent COVID-19. The J gene is TRBJ1-2, the V gene TRBV28; TRBD1 agrees at 9 bases. The chain's CDR3 is CASSPGDRASVYGYTF. CDR3 sequence (DNA): TGTGCCAGCAGCCCCGGGGACAGGGCATCCGTCTATGGCTACACCTTC.